Below, 2 T cell receptor beta chains from the same sample are listed, as sequenced in a study of cytomegalovirus exposure and HLA in healthy donors. The study ran its PCR with 60 Vbeta and 13 Jbeta primers. Some clones are missing from TCRdb's copy, which holds only in-frame ones; the method was immunoSEQ multiplex PCR. Of 110,000 to 150,000 clones listed, approximately 70% are singletons. Source material: PBMCs. These receptors came from a woman aged 25 to 39 in good health and CMV-seronegative.

This clone was seen a single time. The V and J genes are TRBV18 and TRBJ2-7; 9 bases are a match to TRBD1. V lost 3 bases to trimming and J lost 4 bases; unmatched junction nucleotides: 7. The germline CDR1 and CDR2 sequences are KGHSH and LQKENI. This CDR3 contains 15 residues. The CDR3 DNA follows: TGTGCCAGCTCACCCTCGCCGGGACAGGGATACGAGCAGTACTTC. Translation: CASSPSPGQGYEQYF.

V usage is TRBV6-1 and J usage is TRBJ1-2; 7 positions match TRBD1. V dropped 4 bases and J dropped 6; count of bases not matched to a gene: 8. The CDR3 is made up of 14 amino acids. Germline CDR1 is MNHNS and CDR2 is SASEGT. CDR3 protein: CASSGEGGVNGYTF. The CDR3 DNA sequence: TGTGCCAGCAGTGGGGAAGGGGGCGTGAATGGCTACACCTTC.